This T cell receptor (beta chain) stems from a study of blood T cell repertoires in COVID-19. As for the study in general: From the United States, Italy and Spain came samples of acute and convalescent COVID-19. The analysed material was cDNA or gDNA that came from T cells, B-cell-depleted T cells, or PBMCs.

The CDR3 consists of 18 residues. Germline V gene data show CDR1 as SSHAT and CDR2 as FNYEAQ (reference sequence). Participants, about 18 to 100 years old, spanned under 25 US areas. This clone was counted a single time. The junction does not match germline at one end; this may be a read error. This table comes from immunoSEQ multiplex PCR, and its TCRdb copy is limited to in-frame clones, with some not included. This sample has around 200,000 clones, with approximately 89% found just once. Sequencing was performed on PBMCs or T cells enriched from blood (not recorded which). The clonotype originates from a woman between 35 and 50 years old with acute COVID-19. V gene TRBV7-7 combines with J gene TRBJ2-5; weak D call: TRBD2 (5 bases). CDR3 sequence (DNA): TGTGCTAGCAGCTTATCCCTGACTGGACGGGAAACTCAAGAGACCCAGTACTTC. It is translated as CASSLSLTGRETQETQYF.